Each of the 27 T cell receptor beta chains below was sequenced from the same sample in a study of OX40 agonist ivuxolimab in advanced cancers. Data came from immunoSEQ multiplex PCR; TCRdb stores just in-frame clones and leaves some out. The sample holds over 80,000 clones; 75% to 95% are singletons and the top ten take roughly 0.42%. Here the sequenced sample was CD4+ or CD8+ T cells sorted from blood, taken in a trial of the OX40 agonist ivuxolimab. The origin of the receptors is an adult with an advanced solid tumor such as melanoma, head and neck, liver or kidney cancer.

The rearrangement links TRBV6-6 to TRBJ2-3; 9 positions match TRBD2. There are 14 residues in the CDR3. The germline V gene has CDR1 MNHNY and CDR2 SVGAGI (reference sequence). V was pared by 2 bases and J by 5 bases, with 2 bases of the junction left unmatched. The CDR3 loop reads CASSYGGGGDTQYF. As DNA, the CDR3 is TGTGCCAGCAGTTACGGCGGGGGGGGAGATACGCAGTATTTT.

This clone was seen only once. The chain employs TRBV5-4 and TRBJ2-5; perhaps D is TRBD1 or TRBD2 (5 bases each). Germline CDR1 reads SGHNT; CDR2 reads YYREEE (reference sequence). Trimming pared 0 bases from V and 5 bases from J, leaving 14 bases between. This CDR3 is built from 15 residues. Here the CDR3 DNA reads TGTGCCAGCAGCTTGGATGGGGGAGTGGGTGAGACCCAGTACTTC. It yields the protein CASSLDGGVGETQYF.

The DNA of the CDR3 is TGTGCCAGTAGTATGGGACAGGCAACCTACGAGCAGTACTTC. As protein: CASSMGQATYEQYF. The chain uses TRBV19 and TRBJ2-7; TRBD1 matches at 8 bases. V shed 3 bases, J shed 2 bases, and the junction held 3 bases outside the gene matches. This CDR3 contains 14 residues. The germline gives CDR1 LNHDA, CDR2 SQIVND (reference sequence).

The rearrangement uses TRBV27 and TRBJ1-2; D remains ambiguous. V gave up 2 bases and J gave up 4 bases, with 20 bases separating them. CDR3 length: 17 amino acids. Looked up from germline, CDR1 is MNHEY and CDR2 is SMNVEV (reference sequence). The CDR3 sequence is CASSLRFSELLSYGYTF. CDR3 sequence (DNA): TGTGCCAGCAGTTTACGGTTTTCGGAACTGCTAAGCTATGGCTACACCTTC.

This chain uses TRBV28 with TRBJ2-2; a weak D match, TRBD1 (6 bases). This CDR3 is built from 15 residues. V was shortened by 7 bases and J by 7 bases, with 19 bases between the two germline ends. CDR1 and CDR2 from the germline V gene are MDHEN and SYDVKM. The CDR3 spells CASTSDPGASGELFF. CDR3 sequence (DNA): TGTGCCAGCACTTCCGACCCAGGGGCGAGCGGGGAGCTGTTTTTT. The entire variable domain, with the rest obtained from reference TRBV28 and TRBJ2-2, is as follows: DVKVTQSSRYLVKRTGEKVFLECVQDMDHENMFWYRQDPGLGLRLIYFSYDVKMKEKGDIPEGYSVSREKKERFSLILESASTNQTSMYLCASTSDPGASGELFFGEGSRLTVL.

The chain combines TRBV28 with TRBJ1-1; D gene unclear. The CDR3 has 15 amino acids. V lost 5 bases and J 0 bases, leaving 13 bases between the germline ends. CDR1 MDHEN and CDR2 SYDVKM come from the germline V gene. CDR3 in DNA: TGTGCCAGCAGTCGGCAGTTGGGAATGAACACTGAAGCTTTCTTT. Amino acids: CASSRQLGMNTEAFF.

To note about this clone: The CDR3 ends on some other residue instead of the conserved phenylalanine or tryptophan, so this is likely a read error. It is unclear where the CDR3 begins or ends on the DNA, so no DNA is shown, and the CDR3 is as TCRdb lists it. The chain carries TRBV7-4 and TRBJ2-4; the listed D gene, TRBD2, was not tested against the DNA. Termini included, the CDR3 measures 8 amino acids. Germline CDR1 is SGHVT and CDR2 is SQSDAQ. CDR3 sequence: CASSLGLE.

The V call is TRBV5-6, the J call TRBJ1-2, with D uncertain. Trimming pared 4 bases from V and 4 bases from J, leaving 17 bases between. CDR1 is SGHDT and CDR2 is YYEEEE in the germline V gene. The CDR3 is 15 residues long. CDR3 residues: CASSPTPGRAYGYTF. The DNA for the CDR3 is TGTGCCAGCAGCCCCACCCCCGGGAGGGCCTATGGCTACACCTTC. Filled out from reference TRBV5-6 and TRBJ1-2, the complete variable domain reads DAGVTQSPTHLIKTRGQQVTLRCSPKSGHDTVSWYQQALGQGPQFIFQYYEEEERQRGNFPDRFSGHQFPNYSSELNVNALLLGDSALYLCASSPTPGRAYGYTFGSGTRLTVV.

Of note for this clone: The sample contains more than one DNA sequence encoding this CDR3. The chain couples TRBV11-3 to TRBJ2-5; no clear D gene. This CDR3 has 12 residues. Per the germline V gene, CDR1 is SGHNT and CDR2 is YENEEA. The V end lost 0 bases, the J end lost 5 bases, and 4 bases lay between the germline ends. The CDR3, as DNA: TGTGCCAGCAGCTTAGATCGGGAGACCCAGTACTTC. It is translated as CASSLDRETQYF.

The chain recombines TRBV18 with TRBJ2-1; either TRBD1 or TRBD2 may supply D (6 bases each). Germline values: CDR1 KGHSH, CDR2 LQKENI. The CDR3 has 15 amino acids. Trimming removed 4 bases at V and 8 bases at J, with 18 bases between. CDR3 residues: CASSLNRGAGDEQFF. The CDR3 DNA is TGTGCCAGCTCACTTAATAGGGGGGCCGGCGATGAGCAGTTCTTC.

In nucleotides, the CDR3 is TGTGCCAGCACTTGGGACAGGGTAAACACTGAAGCTTTCTTT. Amino acid sequence: CASTWDRVNTEAFF. The genes are TRBV6-6 and TRBJ1-1; 9 bases are a match to TRBD1. With 7 bases clipped from V and 2 bases from J, the junction kept 5 bases outside the gene matches. The CDR3 loop spans 14 amino acids. CDR1 MNHNY and CDR2 SVGAGI come from the germline V gene (reference sequence).

The V call is TRBV11-2, the J call TRBJ1-1, with D perhaps TRBD1 (6 bases). The length of the CDR3 is 14 residues. Trimming pared 3 bases from V and 1 base from J, leaving 9 bases between. CDR1 is SGHAT, CDR2 FQNNGV, per germline. The CDR3 reads CASSFRGGNTEAFF. The CDR3 nucleotides are TGTGCCAGCAGCTTCAGGGGCGGGAACACTGAAGCTTTCTTT.

This clone showed up just once. V gene TRBV7-8 combines with J gene TRBJ2-7; 7 bases align to TRBD2. The V and J ends lost 5 bases and 3 bases, in that order; junction bases with no gene match: 10. The germline gives CDR1 SGHVS, CDR2 FQNEAQ. CDR3 size: 15 residues. The DNA of the CDR3 is TGTGCCAGCAGCCAGCCCCTCCGGGGGGACTACGAGCAGTACTTC. Amino acids: CASSQPLRGDYEQYF.

This chain connects TRBV7-9 to TRBJ2-3, with no clear D. Germline V gene sequence: CDR1 SEHNR, CDR2 FQNEAQ (reference sequence). Trimming shortened V by 5 bases and J by 5 bases, and 8 bases separated the two germline ends. The CDR3 has 12 amino acids. CDR3 amino acids: CASSPPGDTQYF. The CDR3 DNA sequence: TGTGCCAGCAGCCCCCCGGGAGATACGCAGTATTTT.

The chain links TRBV29-1 to TRBJ2-5, with no clear D. This CDR3 spans 12 amino acids. Germline V gives CDR1 SQVTM, CDR2 ANQGSEA. V lost 3 bases and J lost 2, with 7 bases in between. CDR3 in amino acids: CSVEVQQETQYF. The CDR3 region has the DNA TGCAGCGTTGAGGTACAGCAAGAGACCCAGTACTTC. Full variable domain (rest looked up from reference TRBV29-1 and TRBJ2-5): SAVISQKPSRDICQRGTSLTIQCQVDSQVTMMFWYRQQPGQSLTLIATANQGSEATYESGFVIDKFPISRPNLTFSTLTVSNMSPEDSSIYLCSVEVQQETQYFGPGTRLLVL.

The rearrangement links TRBV5-1 to TRBJ1-2; possibly TRBD1 for D (5 bases). The length of the CDR3 is 14 residues. V lost 0 bases to trimming and J lost 2 bases, with 8 bases between them. Germline V gives CDR1 SGHRS, CDR2 YFSETQ. The CDR3 nucleotides read TGCGCCAGCAGCTTGGTAGGGGAAAACTATGGCTACACCTTC. Amino acids: CASSLVGENYGYTF.

This sequence joins TRBV5-1 and TRBJ1-2; 12 bases are shared with TRBD1. This CDR3 spans 17 amino acids. The germline CDR1 and CDR2 sequences are SGHRS and YFSETQ. The ends lost 2 bases at V and 2 bases at J; junction bases unmatched: 7. CDR3 in amino acids: CASSLSGTGGGNYGYTF. The CDR3 coding sequence is TGCGCCAGCAGCTTATCCGGGACAGGGGGCGGCAACTATGGCTACACCTTC.

The CDR3: CSASSATEQFF. The CDR3 nucleotides are TGCAGTGCTAGTTCGGCGACTGAGCAGTTCTTC. The chain combines TRBV20-1 with TRBJ2-1; unclear D gene. Germline assignment: CDR1 DFQATT and CDR2 SNEGSKA (reference sequence). This CDR3 region has 11 residues. With 3 bases removed from V and 9 bases from J, the gap between germline ends came to 9 bases.

The genes are TRBV19 and TRBJ2-1; D not resolved. The V gene's germline CDR1 is LNHDA and CDR2 SQIVND (reference sequence). V lost 6 bases and J 3 bases, leaving 12 bases between the germline ends. This CDR3 comprises 14 residues. The CDR3 DNA is TGTGCCAGTAGGGCTAACCAAGTCTACAATGAGCAGTTCTTC. It translates to CASRANQVYNEQFF.

This chain joins TRBV10-3 and TRBJ1-2; TRBD1 matches 11 bases. The CDR3 totals 15 residues. CDR1 and CDR2 (germline): ENHRY, SYGVKD. J gave up 6 bases and V 4 bases, and 7 bases lay outside the gene matches. The CDR3 loop reads CAISGLDRGRDGYTF. The DNA for the CDR3 is TGTGCCATCAGTGGCCTGGACAGGGGGCGAGATGGCTACACCTTC.

This clone has only one observation. The V gene is TRBV5-1, the J gene TRBJ2-4, with 13 bases aligning to TRBD2. From germline, CDR1 is SGHRS and CDR2 YFSETQ. There are 14 residues in the CDR3. The V and J ends lost 4 bases and 9 bases, in that order; junction bases with no gene match: 4. CDR3 nucleotide sequence: TGCGCCAGCAGCCTAAGGACTAGCGGGGGCATTCAGTACTTC. Translated, it gives CASSLRTSGGIQYF.

V and J are TRBV19 and TRBJ2-5; D is undetermined. CDR1 and CDR2 (germline): LNHDA, SQIVND (reference sequence). Deletions cut 5 bases from V and 9 bases from J, with 19 bases between. The CDR3 runs to 14 residues. CDR3 DNA sequence: TGTGCCAGTAGTCAATCCCGGGTCGGAAGGGCCCAGTACTTC. The encoded protein is CASSQSRVGRAQYF.

The chain carries TRBV5-4 and TRBJ2-1; D unclear. Germline V lookup: CDR1 SGHNT, CDR2 YYREEE (reference sequence). V lost 0 bases, J lost 7 bases, and 8 bases lay in between. The CDR3 runs 13 residues. The CDR3 bases are TGTGCCAGCAGCTTGGGTGGGCGGAATGAGCAGTTCTTC. Its translation: CASSLGGRNEQFF.

The V and J genes are TRBV5-4 and TRBJ2-5; 10 bases map to TRBD2. The CDR3 runs 16 residues. J lost 5 bases, V lost 0 bases, and 7 bases had no gene match. Germline CDR1 and CDR2: SGHNT and YYREEE (reference sequence). CDR3 nucleotides: TGTGCCAGCAGCTTGGAATCTAGCGGGAGATACGAGACCCAGTACTTC. Translation gives CASSLESSGRYETQYF.

This chain joins TRBV6-1 and TRBJ2-7; D not resolved. Germline CDR1 MNHNS, CDR2 SASEGT. Trimming took 2 bases from V and 3 from J, leaving 8 bases between them. The CDR3 is made up of 13 amino acids. The chain's CDR3 is CASSETPRYEQYF. Here the CDR3 DNA reads TGTGCCAGCAGTGAAACGCCCCGCTACGAGCAGTACTTC.

This clone was detected once. The chain employs TRBV6-5 and TRBJ1-4; tentative D call: TRBD1 (6 bases). The CDR3 has 14 residues. The V and J ends lost 6 bases and 5 bases respectively, with 13 bases between them. CDR1 is MNHEY and CDR2 is SVGAGI in the germline V gene. The CDR3 sequence is CASRSSRGNEKLFF. The CDR3 DNA sequence: TGTGCCAGCAGGTCCTCCAGGGGAAATGAAAAACTGTTTTTT.

The genes are TRBV10-3 and TRBJ1-1; a weak D match, TRBD1 (6 bases). V gave up 4 bases and J gave up 1 base, with 16 bases separating them. From germline, CDR1 is ENHRY and CDR2 SYGVKD. The CDR3 length is 16 residues. Here the CDR3 DNA reads TGTGCCATCAGTGGAGGGGCCGGGGGCGAGAACACTGAAGCTTTCTTT. Residues: CAISGGAGGENTEAFF.